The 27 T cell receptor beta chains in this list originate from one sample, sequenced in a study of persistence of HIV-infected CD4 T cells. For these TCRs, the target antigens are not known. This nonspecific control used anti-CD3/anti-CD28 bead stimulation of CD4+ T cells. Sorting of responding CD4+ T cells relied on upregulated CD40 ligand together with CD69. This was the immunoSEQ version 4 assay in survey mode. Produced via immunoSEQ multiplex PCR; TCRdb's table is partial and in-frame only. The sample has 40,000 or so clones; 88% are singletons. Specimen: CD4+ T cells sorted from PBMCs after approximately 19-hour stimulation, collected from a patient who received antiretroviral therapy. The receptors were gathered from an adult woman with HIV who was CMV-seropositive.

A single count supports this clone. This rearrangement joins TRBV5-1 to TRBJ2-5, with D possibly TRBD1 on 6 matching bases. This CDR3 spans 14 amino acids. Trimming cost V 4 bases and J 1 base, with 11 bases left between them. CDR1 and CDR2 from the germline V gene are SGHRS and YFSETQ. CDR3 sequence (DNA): TGCGCCAGCAGCGTGACAGGACCCCAAGAGACCCAGTACTTC. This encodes CASSVTGPQETQYF.

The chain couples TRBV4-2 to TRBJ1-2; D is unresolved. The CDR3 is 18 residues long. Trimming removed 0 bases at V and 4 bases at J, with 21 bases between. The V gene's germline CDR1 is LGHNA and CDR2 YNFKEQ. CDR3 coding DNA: TGTGCCAGCAGCCAAGAGTTGGGCAGCCCGGCGAAGTCCTATGGCTACACCTTC. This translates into CASSQELGSPAKSYGYTF.

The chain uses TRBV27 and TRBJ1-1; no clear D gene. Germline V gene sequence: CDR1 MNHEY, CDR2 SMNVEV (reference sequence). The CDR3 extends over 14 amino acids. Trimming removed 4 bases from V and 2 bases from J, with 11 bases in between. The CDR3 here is CASSSPGRNTEAFF. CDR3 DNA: TGTGCCAGCAGTTCCCCGGGTCGAAACACTGAAGCTTTCTTT.

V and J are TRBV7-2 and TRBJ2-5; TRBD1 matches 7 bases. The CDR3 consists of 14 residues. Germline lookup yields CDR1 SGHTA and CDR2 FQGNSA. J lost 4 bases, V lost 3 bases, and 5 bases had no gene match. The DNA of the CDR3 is TGTGCCAGCAGCTTCTCGACAGGGCGAGAGACCCAGTACTTC. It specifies CASSFSTGRETQYF.

The CDR3 coding sequence is TGTGCCAGCAGCTTAGATTTAGCCAAAAACATTCAGTACTTC. Translating it yields CASSLDLAKNIQYF. The chain links TRBV7-8 to TRBJ2-4; D not certain. This CDR3 has 14 amino acids. Trimming took 1 base from V and 0 from J, leaving 4 bases between them. Germline V gene lookup returns CDR1 SGHVS and CDR2 FQNEAQ.

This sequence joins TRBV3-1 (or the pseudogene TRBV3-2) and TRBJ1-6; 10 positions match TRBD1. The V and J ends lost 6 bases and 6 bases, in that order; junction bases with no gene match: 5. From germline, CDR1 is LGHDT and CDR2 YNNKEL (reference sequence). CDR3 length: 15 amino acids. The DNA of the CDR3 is TGTGCCAGCAGATATGGGGACAGGGGTAATTCACCCCTCCACTTT. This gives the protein CASRYGDRGNSPLHF.

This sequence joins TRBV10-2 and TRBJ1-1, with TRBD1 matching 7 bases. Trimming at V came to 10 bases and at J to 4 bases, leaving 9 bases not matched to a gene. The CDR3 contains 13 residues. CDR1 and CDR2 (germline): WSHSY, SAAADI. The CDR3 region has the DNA TGCGCCACCAGACAGGGCCAAGTCACTGAAGCTTTCTTT. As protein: CATRQGQVTEAFF.

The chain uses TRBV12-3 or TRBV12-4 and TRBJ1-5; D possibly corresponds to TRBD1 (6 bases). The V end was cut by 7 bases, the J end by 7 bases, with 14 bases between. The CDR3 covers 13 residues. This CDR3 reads CASTVRGLQPQHF. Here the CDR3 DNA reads TGTGCCAGCACCGTCAGGGGTTTACAGCCCCAGCATTTT.

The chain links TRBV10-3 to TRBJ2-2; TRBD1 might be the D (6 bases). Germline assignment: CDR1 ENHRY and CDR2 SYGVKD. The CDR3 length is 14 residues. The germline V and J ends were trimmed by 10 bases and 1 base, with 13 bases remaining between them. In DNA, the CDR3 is TGTGCCACGACCCCGACAGGGAACACCGGGGAGCTGTTTTTT. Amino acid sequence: CATTPTGNTGELFF.

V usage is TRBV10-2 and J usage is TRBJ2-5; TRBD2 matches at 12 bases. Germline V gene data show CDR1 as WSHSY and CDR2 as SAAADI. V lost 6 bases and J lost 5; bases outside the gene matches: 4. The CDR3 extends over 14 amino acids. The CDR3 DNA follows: TGCGCCAGCAGACTAGCGGGGGGCGGGGAGACCCAGTACTTC. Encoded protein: CASRLAGGGETQYF.

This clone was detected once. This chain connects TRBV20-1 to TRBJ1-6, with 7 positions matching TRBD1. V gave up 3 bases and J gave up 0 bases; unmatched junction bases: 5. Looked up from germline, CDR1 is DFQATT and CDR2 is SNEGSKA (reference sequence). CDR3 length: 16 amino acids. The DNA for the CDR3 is TGCAGTGCTAGTCAGGGGGGTGGCTCCTATAATTCACCCCTCCACTTT. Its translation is CSASQGGGSYNSPLHF.

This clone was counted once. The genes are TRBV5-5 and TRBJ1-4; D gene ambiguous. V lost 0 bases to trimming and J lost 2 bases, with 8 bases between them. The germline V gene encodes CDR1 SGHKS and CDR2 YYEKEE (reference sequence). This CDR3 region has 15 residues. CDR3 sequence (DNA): TGTGCCAGCAGCTTGGAAGGGCTTACTAATGAAAAACTGTTTTTT. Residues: CASSLEGLTNEKLFF.

CDR3 in amino acids: CASALHRDTEAFF. CDR3 DNA: TGTGCCAGCGCACTCCACAGGGACACTGAAGCTTTCTTT. V is TRBV6-5 and J is TRBJ1-1, with D possibly being TRBD1 (6 bases). Germline V lookup: CDR1 MNHEY, CDR2 SVGAGI. The CDR3 covers 13 residues. V was cut by 8 bases and J by 3 bases, with 13 bases left in between.

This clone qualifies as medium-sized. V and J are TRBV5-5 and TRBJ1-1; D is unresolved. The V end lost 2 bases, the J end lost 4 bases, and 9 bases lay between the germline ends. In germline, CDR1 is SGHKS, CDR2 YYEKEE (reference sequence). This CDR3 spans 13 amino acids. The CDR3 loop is CASSFGWATEAFF. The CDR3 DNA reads TGTGCCAGCAGCTTCGGGTGGGCCACTGAAGCTTTCTTT.

CDR3 nucleotides: TGCAGTGCTAGTCCTCCCACCACAGATACGCAGTATTTT. It is translated as CSASPPTTDTQYF. This rearrangement joins TRBV20-1 to TRBJ2-3; D gene unclear. V gave up 3 bases and J gave up 2 bases, with 9 bases separating them. Germline V lookup: CDR1 DFQATT, CDR2 SNEGSKA (reference sequence). This CDR3 comprises 13 residues.

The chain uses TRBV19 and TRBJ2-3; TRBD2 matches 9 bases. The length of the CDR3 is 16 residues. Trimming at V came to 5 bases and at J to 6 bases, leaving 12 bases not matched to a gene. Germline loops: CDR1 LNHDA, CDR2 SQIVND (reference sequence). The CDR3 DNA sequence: TGTGCCAGTAGTCCATGGACTAGCGCGGTGGGGGATACGCAGTATTTT. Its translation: CASSPWTSAVGDTQYF. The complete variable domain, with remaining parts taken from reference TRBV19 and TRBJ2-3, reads DGGITQSPKYLFRKEGQNVTLSCEQNLNHDAMYWYRQDPGQGLRLIYYSQIVNDFQKGDIAEGYSVSREKKESFPLTVTSAQKNPTAFYLCASSPWTSAVGDTQYFGPGTRLTVL.

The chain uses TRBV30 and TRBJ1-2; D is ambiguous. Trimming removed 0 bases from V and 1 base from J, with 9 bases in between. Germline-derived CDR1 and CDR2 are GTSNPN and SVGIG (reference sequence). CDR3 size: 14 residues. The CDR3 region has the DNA TGTGCCTGGAGTGTGAGCGGCATTAACTATGGCTACACCTTC. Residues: CAWSVSGINYGYTF.

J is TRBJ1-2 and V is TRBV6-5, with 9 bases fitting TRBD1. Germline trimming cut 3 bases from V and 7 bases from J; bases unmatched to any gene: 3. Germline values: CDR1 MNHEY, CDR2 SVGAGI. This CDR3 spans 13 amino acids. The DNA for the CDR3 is TGTGCCAGCAGTTATAGGACAGGGGTTGGCTACACCTTC. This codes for CASSYRTGVGYTF.

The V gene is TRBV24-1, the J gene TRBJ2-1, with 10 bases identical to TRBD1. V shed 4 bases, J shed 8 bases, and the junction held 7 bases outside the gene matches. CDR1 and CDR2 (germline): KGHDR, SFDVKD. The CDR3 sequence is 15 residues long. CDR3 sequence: CATSERTGGRDEQFF. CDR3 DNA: TGTGCCACCAGTGAGAGGACAGGGGGACGGGATGAGCAGTTCTTC.

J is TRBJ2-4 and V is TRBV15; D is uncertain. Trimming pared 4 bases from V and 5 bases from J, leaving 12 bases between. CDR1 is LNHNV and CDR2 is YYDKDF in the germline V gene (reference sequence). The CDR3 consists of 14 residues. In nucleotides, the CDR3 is TGTGCCACCAGCATTGGTACAGAGGAAAACATTCAGTACTTC. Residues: CATSIGTEENIQYF.

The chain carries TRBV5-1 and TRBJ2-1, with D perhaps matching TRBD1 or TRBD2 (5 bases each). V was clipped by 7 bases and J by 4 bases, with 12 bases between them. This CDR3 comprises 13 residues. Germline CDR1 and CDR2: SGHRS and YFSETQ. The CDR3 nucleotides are TGCGCCAGCGACCGGGACGGGTACAATGAGCAGTTCTTC. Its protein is CASDRDGYNEQFF.

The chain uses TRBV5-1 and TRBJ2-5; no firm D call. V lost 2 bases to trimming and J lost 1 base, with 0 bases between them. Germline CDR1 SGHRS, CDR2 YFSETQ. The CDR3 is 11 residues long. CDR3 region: CASSFQETQYF. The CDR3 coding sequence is TGCGCCAGCAGCTTCCAAGAGACCCAGTACTTC.

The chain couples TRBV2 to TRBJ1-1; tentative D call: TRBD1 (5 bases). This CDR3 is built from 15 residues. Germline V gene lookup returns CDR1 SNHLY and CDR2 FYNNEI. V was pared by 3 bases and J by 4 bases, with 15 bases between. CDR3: CASSEGEIRFTEAFF. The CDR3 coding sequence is TGTGCCAGCAGTGAGGGGGAAATAAGATTCACTGAAGCTTTCTTT.

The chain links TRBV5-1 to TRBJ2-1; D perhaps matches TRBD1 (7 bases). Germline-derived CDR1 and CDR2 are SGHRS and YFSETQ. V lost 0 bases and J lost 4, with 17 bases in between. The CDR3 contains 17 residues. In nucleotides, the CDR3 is TGCGCCAGCAGCTTGGAGAGGGGGCGGGATTTATACAATGAGCAGTTCTTC. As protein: CASSLERGRDLYNEQFF.

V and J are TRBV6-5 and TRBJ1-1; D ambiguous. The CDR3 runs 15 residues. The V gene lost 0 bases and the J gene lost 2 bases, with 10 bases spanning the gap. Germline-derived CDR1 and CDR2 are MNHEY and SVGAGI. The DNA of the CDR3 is TGTGCCAGCAGTTACTCGATCTTGGGTAACACTGAAGCTTTCTTT. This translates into CASSYSILGNTEAFF.

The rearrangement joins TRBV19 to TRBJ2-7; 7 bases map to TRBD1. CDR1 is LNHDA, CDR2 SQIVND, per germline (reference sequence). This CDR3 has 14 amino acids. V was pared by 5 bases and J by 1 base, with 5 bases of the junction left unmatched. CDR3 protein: CASSPTTGSYEQYV. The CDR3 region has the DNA TGTGCCAGTAGTCCCACGACAGGGTCCTACGAGCAGTACGTC.

The CDR3 is CASSPQGAGTEAFF. CDR3 DNA: TGTGCCAGCTCACCACAGGGGGCGGGGACTGAAGCTTTCTTT. The rearrangement uses TRBV18 and TRBJ1-1; 7 bases agree with TRBD1. V gave up 1 base and J gave up 5 bases; unmatched junction bases: 4. The CDR3 contains 14 residues. The V gene's germline CDR1 is KGHSH and CDR2 LQKENI.